The T cell receptor beta chain described here comes from a study of cytomegalovirus exposure and HLA in healthy donors. A word on this clone: Its target is unknown.

V was clipped by 2 bases and J by 4 bases; unmatched bases: 13. Germline V gene sequence: CDR1 SGHVS, CDR2 FNYEAQ. The CDR3 spans 17 residues. Study-level findings and limits: Cytomegalovirus association was assigned to over 150 TCR beta chains.

For the donor in question, CMV serostatus went unrecorded. The PCR had 60 Vbeta and 13 Jbeta primers. TCRdb's table, derived via immunoSEQ multiplex PCR, lists solely in-frame clones and lacks some. The sample has tens of thousands of clones, about 47% seen once; the top ten hold 12%. V and J are TRBV7-6 and TRBJ1-2, with 7 bases that match TRBD1. Sample: PBMCs. This sequence originates from a human donor in good health. The CDR3 coding sequence is TGTGCCAGCAGCTTATACGGTAGGGGGCGTACCGGCTATGGCTACACCTTC. Amino acids: CASSLYGRGRTGYGYTF.